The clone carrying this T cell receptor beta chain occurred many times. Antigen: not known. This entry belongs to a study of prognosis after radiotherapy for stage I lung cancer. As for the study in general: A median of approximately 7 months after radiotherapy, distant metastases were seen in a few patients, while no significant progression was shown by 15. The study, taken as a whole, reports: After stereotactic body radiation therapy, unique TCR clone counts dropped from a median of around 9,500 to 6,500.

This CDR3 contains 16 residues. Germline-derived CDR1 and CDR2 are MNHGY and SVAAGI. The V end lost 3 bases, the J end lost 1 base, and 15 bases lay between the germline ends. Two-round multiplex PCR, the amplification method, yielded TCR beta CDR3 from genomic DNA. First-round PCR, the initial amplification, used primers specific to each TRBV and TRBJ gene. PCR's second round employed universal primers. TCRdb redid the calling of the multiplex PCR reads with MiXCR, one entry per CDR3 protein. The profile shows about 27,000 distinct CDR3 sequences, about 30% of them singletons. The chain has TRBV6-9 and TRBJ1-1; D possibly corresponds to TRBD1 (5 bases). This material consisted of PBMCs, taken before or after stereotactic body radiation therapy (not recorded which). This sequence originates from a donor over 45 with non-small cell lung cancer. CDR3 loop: CASSYPRGGGNTEAFF. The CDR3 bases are TGTGCCAGCAGTTACCCCCGGGGGGGAGGGAACACTGAAGCTTTCTTT.